The 20 T cell receptor beta chains in this list originate from one sample, sequenced in a study of identical twins' blood T cells. TCRdb called the 5' RACE reads again in MiXCR, with one record for every CDR3 protein. The repertoire includes 350,000 to 400,000 distinct CDR3 sequences, about 28% of them detected once, and roughly 5.5% sits in the top ten. Input material: PBMCs. Receptors were obtained from a woman aged 18-49 years in good health.

This chain joins TRBV20-1 and TRBJ1-6, with D possibly matching TRBD1 (5 bases). The germline V and J ends were trimmed by 3 bases and 10 bases, with 13 bases remaining between them. This CDR3 spans 13 amino acids. Germline V gene lookup returns CDR1 DFQATT and CDR2 SNEGSKA (reference sequence). CDR3 loop: CSARGRELSPLHF. In DNA form, the CDR3 reads TGCAGTGCTAGGGGACGAGAGCTGTCACCCCTCCACTTT.

This clonotype has more than one count but fewer than ten. The chain combines TRBV10-2 with TRBJ2-6; D remains unclear. Trimming cost V 9 bases and J 0 bases, with 9 bases left between them. There are 14 residues in the CDR3. Germline values: CDR1 WSHSY, CDR2 SAAADI. In DNA, the CDR3 is TGCGCCAGTCGGAAGGTCTCTGGGGCCAACGTCCTGACTTTC. It specifies CASRKVSGANVLTF.

The chain carries TRBV20-1 and TRBJ2-3; D is possibly TRBD2 (5 bases). Per the germline V gene, CDR1 is DFQATT and CDR2 is SNEGSKA (reference sequence). V lost 0 bases, J lost 9 bases, and 10 bases lay in between. The CDR3 covers 12 residues. This chain's CDR3 is CSARDGGGTQYF. The CDR3 DNA is TGCAGTGCTAGAGATGGAGGCGGAACGCAGTATTTT.

Concerning this clonotype: Germline and junction disagree at one end, which may indicate a read error. V and J are TRBV7-8 and TRBJ1-5; no clear D gene. Germline V gene lookup returns CDR1 SGHVS and CDR2 FQNEAQ. The CDR3 totals 14 residues. CDR3 DNA sequence: TGTGCCAACAGCTTAGATAAGCCTCAATCACCCCAGCATTTT. Amino acids: CANSLDKPQSPQHF.

About this clonotype itself: A much more abundant neighbour one base away suggests this may be a read error. V gene TRBV5-1 combines with J gene TRBJ2-2, with D possibly TRBD2 on 6 matching bases. The germline V gene has CDR1 SGHRS and CDR2 YFSETQ. This CDR3 is built from 14 residues. V lost 7 bases and J lost 5, with 15 bases in between. CDR3 loop: CASGGRAGTGELFF. CDR3 bases: TGCGCCAGCGGGGGACGGGCGGGAACCGGGGAGCTGTTTTTT.

This chain joins TRBV29-1 and TRBJ2-3; D remains unclear. Germline V lookup: CDR1 SQVTM, CDR2 ANQGSEA. V lost 1 base and J lost 4, with 3 bases in between. There are 11 residues in the CDR3. CDR3 sequence: CSVEGADTQYF. CDR3 nucleotide sequence: TGCAGCGTTGAAGGAGCAGATACGCAGTATTTT.

The gene calls are TRBV20-1 and TRBJ1-2; D remains unclear. With 1 base removed from V and 6 bases from J, the gap between germline ends came to 15 bases. Looked up from germline, CDR1 is DFQATT and CDR2 is SNEGSKA (reference sequence). CDR3 length: 14 residues. CDR3 amino acids: CSARVAAQIDGYTF. The CDR3 bases are TGCAGTGCTAGAGTGGCGGCGCAGATAGATGGCTACACCTTC.

This clonotype came up a few times. This chain connects TRBV29-1 to TRBJ2-1; 8 bases align to TRBD1. The germline CDR1 and CDR2 sequences are SQVTM and ANQGSEA. With V trimmed by 1 base and J by 7 bases, 6 bases remained unmatched. CDR3 length equals 14 residues. The CDR3 loop is CSVEGDRGLNEQFF. Written as DNA, the CDR3 is TGCAGCGTTGAAGGTGACAGGGGATTGAATGAGCAGTTCTTC.

The chain links TRBV28 to TRBJ2-1; TRBD2 aligns across 7 bases. The CDR3 has 13 amino acids. Germline CDR1 MDHEN, CDR2 SYDVKM. The V gene end was trimmed by 8 bases and the J gene end by 8 bases; junction bases not matched to a gene: 9. The CDR3 loop is CASGPGLIYEQFF. The CDR3 bases are TGTGCCAGCGGGCCGGGACTAATCTATGAGCAGTTCTTC.

The sample holds a few counts of this clonotype. The V and J genes are TRBV20-1 and TRBJ2-3; TRBD2 is a possible D gene (6 bases). CDR1 is DFQATT, CDR2 SNEGSKA, per germline (reference sequence). V was pared by 2 bases and J by 7 bases, with 22 bases between. CDR3 size: 16 residues. The CDR3 DNA follows: TGCAGTGCTAGACCGCCCCGGGACTTGTCAGTATATACGCAGTATTTT. Residues: CSARPPRDLSVYTQYF.

The V gene is TRBV14, the J gene TRBJ2-7, with a possible D match to TRBD1 (6 bases). The CDR3 is made up of 12 amino acids. The V gene's germline CDR1 is SGHDN and CDR2 FVKESK. V was trimmed by 10 bases and J by 0 bases, leaving 10 bases between them. CDR3 DNA sequence: TGTGCCACCAGGGACATCTCCTACGAGCAGTACTTC. This translates into CATRDISYEQYF.

This clonotype showed up just a few times. This chain uses TRBV13 with TRBJ1-2; D ambiguous. This CDR3 region has 14 residues. Germline V CDR1 and CDR2: PRHDT, FYEKMQ (reference sequence). Trimming pared 3 bases from V and 4 bases from J, leaving 12 bases between. CDR3 sequence reads: CASSLGRSPYGYTF. The DNA for the CDR3 is TGTGCCAGCAGCTTGGGCAGGTCACCCTATGGCTACACCTTC. Supplemented by reference TRBV13 and TRBJ1-2, the full variable domain reads AAGVIQSPRHLIKEKRETATLKCYPIPRHDTVYWYQQGPGQDPQFLISFYEKMQSDKGSIPDRFSAQQFSDYHSELNMSSLELGDSALYFCASSLGRSPYGYTFGSGTRLTVV.

This clonotype was seen more than once but under ten times. The V call is TRBV29-1, the J call TRBJ2-7; no clear D gene. V was shortened by 4 bases and J by 1 base, with 8 bases between the two germline ends. Per the germline V gene, CDR1 is SQVTM and CDR2 is ANQGSEA. The CDR3 consists of 12 residues. As DNA, the CDR3 is TGCAGCGTTGGAAAGGCATCCTACGAGCAGTACTTC. It is translated as CSVGKASYEQYF.

This clonotype was observed at least ten times. The rearrangement joins TRBV29-1 to TRBJ2-7; 10 bases fit TRBD1. V was clipped by 3 bases and J by 4 bases; unmatched bases: 6. The CDR3 spans 14 residues. CDR1 is SQVTM, CDR2 ANQGSEA, per germline. The CDR3 is CSVDTGQGFYEQYF. CDR3 DNA sequence: TGCAGCGTTGATACGGGACAGGGGTTTTACGAGCAGTACTTC.

The sample holds a few counts of this clonotype. This rearrangement joins TRBV11-3 to TRBJ2-1; TRBD2 agrees at 8 bases. From germline, CDR1 is SGHNT and CDR2 YENEEA. The CDR3 covers 14 residues. Losses at the gene ends were 3 bases for V and 8 bases for J; bases not matched to a gene: 6. This CDR3 is CASSFGTSIDEQFF. The CDR3 DNA reads as TGTGCCAGCAGCTTCGGGACTAGTATCGATGAGCAGTTCTTC.

This chain links TRBV6-5 with TRBJ1-4; TRBD1 matches 9 bases. This CDR3 region has 20 residues. J was trimmed by 0 bases and V by 8 bases; bases with no gene match: 19. CDR1 and CDR2 from the germline V gene are MNHEY and SVGAGI. The CDR3 region is CASRIRDRVGVKATNEKLFF. The CDR3 nucleotides read TGTGCCAGCCGGATCCGGGACAGGGTTGGGGTCAAAGCAACTAATGAAAAACTGTTTTTT.

J is TRBJ2-1 and V is TRBV24-1; no reliable D call. The CDR3 length is 12 residues. V was clipped by 0 bases and J by 15 bases, with 11 bases between them. CDR1 and CDR2 (germline): KGHDR, SFDVKD. CDR3 nucleotides: TGTGCCACCAGTGATTTGGGCAGGAAGCGGTTCTTC. Translated, it gives CATSDLGRKRFF.

This clonotype was seen once. This chain uses TRBV5-1 with TRBJ1-1, with D hard to call. Germline-derived CDR1 and CDR2 are SGHRS and YFSETQ. The CDR3 is 14 amino acids. V was clipped by 1 base and J by 1 base, with 8 bases between them. CDR3 amino acids: CASSLQRENTEAFF. The CDR3 DNA is TGCGCCAGCAGCTTGCAGCGGGAGAACACTGAAGCTTTCTTT. The variable domain in full, completed from reference TRBV5-1 and TRBJ1-1, reads KAGVTQTPRYLIKTRGQQVTLSCSPISGHRSVSWYQQTPGQGLQFLFEYFSETQRNKGNFPGRFSGRQFSNSRSEMNVSTLELGDSALYLCASSLQRENTEAFFGQGTRLTVV.

This clonotype was detected ten times or more. This chain links TRBV7-9 with TRBJ1-3; D is uncertain. CDR3 length: 14 residues. Germline lookup yields CDR1 SEHNR and CDR2 FQNEAQ (reference sequence). V was trimmed by 2 bases and J by 0 bases, leaving 5 bases between them. The CDR3 sequence: CASSLQASGNTIYF. Here the CDR3 DNA reads TGTGCCAGCAGCTTACAAGCCTCTGGAAACACCATATATTTT. The full variable domain, rest sourced from reference TRBV7-9 and TRBJ1-3, is DTGVSQNPRHKITKRGQNVTFRCDPISEHNRLYWYRQTLGQGPEFLTYFQNEAQLEKSRLLSDRFSAERPKGSFSTLEIQRTEQGDSAMYLCASSLQASGNTIYFGEGSWLTVV.

This clonotype showed up just a few times. The chain is built from TRBV20-1 and TRBJ1-2, with TRBD1 as a possible D gene (6 bases). This CDR3 is built from 10 residues. V dropped 5 bases and J dropped 6 bases, with 7 bases sitting between them. Germline CDR1 is DFQATT and CDR2 is SNEGSKA (reference sequence). The CDR3 spells CSAPGDGYTF. The DNA of the CDR3 is TGCAGTGCTCCAGGGGATGGCTACACCTTC.